The 19 T cell receptor beta chains below all came from one sample that was sequenced in a study of T cells in Graves' hyperthyroidism and ophthalmopathy. RNA transcripts gave rise to amplified TCR beta CDR3 regions. The HTBI primer set was used in a first-round RT-PCR of the TCR CDR3. TCRdb redid the calling of the multiplex PCR reads with MiXCR, one entry per CDR3 protein. The data contain roughly 500,000 distinct CDR3 sequences, roughly 45% of them singletons. Sequencing input: peripheral blood or thyroid tissue (not recorded which). The receptors derive from an adult woman with Graves' disease, either hyperthyroidism or ophthalmopathy (not recorded which).

This clonotype was seen ten or more times. The chain combines TRBV7-9 with TRBJ1-6, with TRBD1 matching over 10 bases. With 6 bases clipped from V and 5 bases from J, the junction kept 10 bases outside the gene matches. CDR3 length: 17 amino acids. Per germline, CDR1 SEHNR and CDR2 FQNEAQ (reference sequence). CDR3: CASRPTGGKGHNSPLHF. DNA for the CDR3: TGTGCCAGCAGACCGACAGGGGGCAAGGGGCATAATTCACCCCTCCACTTT.

The rearrangement uses TRBV7-2 and TRBJ2-7, with 11 bases aligning to TRBD2. Losses at the gene ends were 2 bases for V and 3 bases for J; bases not matched to a gene: 6. The CDR3 extends over 16 amino acids. Germline V gene sequence: CDR1 SGHTA, CDR2 FQGNSA. Here the CDR3 DNA reads TGTGCCAGCAGCTTACATCCGGGACTAGCGGTCTACGAGCAGTACTTC. This encodes CASSLHPGLAVYEQYF.

There are many counts of this clonotype. The V gene is TRBV5-5, the J gene TRBJ1-1, with D tentatively TRBD1 (5 bases). The germline V and J ends were trimmed by 2 bases and 4 bases, with 12 bases remaining between them. This CDR3 has 14 residues. Germline V gene data show CDR1 as SGHKS and CDR2 as YYEKEE (reference sequence). CDR3 in DNA: TGTGCCAGCAGCTTTCTCGGAGGGGCCACTGAAGCTTTCTTT. Its protein is CASSFLGGATEAFF. Filled out from reference TRBV5-5 and TRBJ1-1, the complete variable domain reads DAGVTQSPTHLIKTRGQQVTLRCSPISGHKSVSWYQQVLGQGPQFIFQYYEKEERGRGNFPDRFSARQFPNYSSELNVNALLLGDSALYLCASSFLGGATEAFFGQGTRLTVV.

The chain links TRBV29-1 to TRBJ2-3, with D perhaps matching TRBD1 (6 bases). From germline, CDR1 is SQVTM and CDR2 ANQGSEA. V lost 1 base and J 2 bases, leaving 7 bases between the germline ends. The CDR3 is 13 residues long. In DNA form, the CDR3 reads TGCAGCGTTGAAGGGGACAACACAGATACGCAGTATTTT. This codes for CSVEGDNTDTQYF.

The V gene is TRBV25-1, the J gene TRBJ2-1; tentative D call: TRBD1 (5 bases). V lost 5 bases to trimming and J lost 10 bases, with 12 bases between them. Germline CDR1 reads MGHDK; CDR2 reads SYGVNS. The CDR3 runs 12 residues. The CDR3 is CASSNGAPEQFF. The CDR3, as DNA: TGTGCCAGCAGTAATGGGGCACCCGAGCAGTTCTTC.

This clonotype was counted ten times or more. This chain connects TRBV5-6 to TRBJ2-2; D call uncertain. The CDR3 extends over 13 amino acids. The germline V and J ends were trimmed by 0 bases and 8 bases, with 8 bases remaining between them. The germline V gene encodes CDR1 SGHDT and CDR2 YYEEEE. The CDR3 loop is CASSLVAAGELFF. Written as DNA, the CDR3 is TGTGCCAGCAGCTTGGTGGCAGCTGGGGAGCTGTTTTTT.

This chain joins TRBV20-1 and TRBJ2-2; the D gene could be TRBD1 or TRBD2 (6 bases each). The CDR3 consists of 14 residues. V was shortened by 5 bases and J by 1 base, with 11 bases between the two germline ends. The germline V gene has CDR1 DFQATT and CDR2 SNEGSKA (reference sequence). CDR3 nucleotides: TGCAGTGCTCGCGGGACATTGAACACCGGGGAGCTGTTTTTT. Translated: CSARGTLNTGELFF.

V is TRBV10-3 and J is TRBJ1-2; D may be TRBD1 (6 bases). The V and J ends lost 4 bases and 0 bases respectively, with 9 bases between them. CDR1 ENHRY and CDR2 SYGVKD come from the germline V gene. The CDR3 is 14 residues long. CDR3 coding DNA: TGTGCCATCAGTGCGGACAGCTCTAACTATGGCTACACCTTC. Its protein is CAISADSSNYGYTF.

This chain links TRBV20-1 with TRBJ2-6, with D possibly TRBD1 on 5 matching bases. The V end was cut by 4 bases, the J end by 18 bases, with 7 bases between. Germline lookup yields CDR1 DFQATT and CDR2 SNEGSKA (reference sequence). The CDR3 runs 8 residues. The CDR3: CSAIGQTF. CDR3 nucleotide sequence: TGCAGTGCTATCGGACAGACTTTC.

The chain carries TRBV14 and TRBJ2-5; possible D gene TRBD1, 6 bases. Trimming removed 0 bases at V and 10 bases at J, with 12 bases between. There are 13 residues in the CDR3. Germline lookup yields CDR1 SGHDN and CDR2 FVKESK. CDR3 DNA: TGTGCCAGCAGCCAAGACAGGGGCCGTATCCAGTACTTC. It encodes CASSQDRGRIQYF.

The chain has TRBV20-1 and TRBJ1-1; possibly TRBD1 for D (5 bases). The V and J ends lost 6 bases and 4 bases respectively, with 18 bases between them. This CDR3 is built from 14 residues. Germline CDR1 DFQATT, CDR2 SNEGSKA (reference sequence). The CDR3 bases are TGCAGTGCCAGGGAGGGCGGGAAGAGCACTGAAGCTTTCTTT. This translates into CSAREGGKSTEAFF.

The chain joins TRBV28 to TRBJ2-7; no definite D call. Germline loops: CDR1 MDHEN, CDR2 SYDVKM. The CDR3 contains 12 residues. Trimming removed 5 bases at V and 9 bases at J, with 14 bases between. In DNA form, the CDR3 reads TGTGCCAGCAGTCATGGGCCTTCCGGGCAGTACTTC. Translation: CASSHGPSGQYF.

The rearrangement links TRBV20-1 to TRBJ2-5; tentative D call: TRBD1 (5 bases). The CDR3 extends over 12 amino acids. Trimming shortened V by 5 bases and J by 2 bases, and 9 bases separated the two germline ends. The germline V gene has CDR1 DFQATT and CDR2 SNEGSKA (reference sequence). CDR3: CSAVTGQETQYF. The CDR3 region has the DNA TGCAGTGCTGTAACAGGACAAGAGACCCAGTACTTC.

This clonotype was observed at least ten times. The chain is built from TRBV4-3 and TRBJ2-5, with 7 bases that match TRBD1. The V gene end was trimmed by 1 base and the J gene end by 5 bases; junction bases not matched to a gene: 7. CDR1 and CDR2 from the germline V gene are LGHNA and YSLEER. The CDR3 is 15 amino acids. CDR3 sequence reads: CASSQGRGRRETQYF. The CDR3 coding sequence is TGCGCCAGCAGCCAAGGAAGGGGGCGTCGGGAGACCCAGTACTTC.

This clonotype was recorded many times. This chain uses TRBV7-9 with TRBJ2-7; weak D call: TRBD2 (5 bases). Trimming took off 5 bases at V and 8 bases at J, with 13 bases between the two ends. The CDR3 runs 12 residues. Germline V gene lookup returns CDR1 SEHNR and CDR2 FQNEAQ (reference sequence). The DNA of the CDR3 is TGTGCCAGCAGCATAGGAGGTGAGCAGCAGTACTTC. Amino acids: CASSIGGEQQYF. Complete variable domain (other parts from reference TRBV7-9 and TRBJ2-7): DTGVSQNPRHKITKRGQNVTFRCDPISEHNRLYWYRQTLGQGPEFLTYFQNEAQLEKSRLLSDRFSAERPKGSFSTLEIQRTEQGDSAMYLCASSIGGEQQYFGPGTRLTVT.

This clonotype was seen once. This rearrangement joins TRBV7-3 to TRBJ2-2, with a possible D match to TRBD1 (5 bases). The CDR3 extends over 16 amino acids. The germline V gene has CDR1 SGHTA and CDR2 FQGTGA. Trimming stripped 9 bases from V and 0 bases from J, with 17 bases between. The CDR3 region has the DNA TGTGCCAGTAGACTCTTTGGCAGGGCGAACACCGGGGAGCTGTTTTTT. It encodes CASRLFGRANTGELFF. The full variable domain, rest sourced from reference TRBV7-3 and TRBJ2-2, is GAGVSQTPSNKVTEKGKYVELRCDPISGHTALYWYRQSLGQGPEFLIYFQGTGAADDSGLPNDRFFAVRPEGSVSTLKIQRTERGDSAVYLCASRLFGRANTGELFFGEGSRLTVL.

The chain recombines TRBV7-4 with TRBJ1-4; D not certain. Germline V gives CDR1 SGHVT, CDR2 SQSDAQ. Trimming removed 4 bases from V and 9 bases from J, with 18 bases in between. The CDR3 covers 15 residues. The CDR3 region is CASSYLLLRMKKLFF. In nucleotides, the CDR3 is TGTGCCAGCAGCTACCTACTCTTAAGGATGAAAAAACTGTTTTTT.

This chain uses TRBV9 with TRBJ2-7; possibly TRBD2 for D (7 bases). This CDR3 is 15 amino acids long. Germline V gene sequence: CDR1 SGDLS, CDR2 YYNGEE. Trimming stripped 0 bases from V and 5 bases from J, with 15 bases between. In DNA form, the CDR3 reads TGTGCCAGCAGCGTAGGGGGGGGGCAAACGAACGAGCAGTACTTC. Its translation: CASSVGGGQTNEQYF.

This clonotype was picked up many times. The V call is TRBV7-9, the J call TRBJ1-5; tentative D call: TRBD1 (5 bases). This CDR3 region has 15 residues. Germline V CDR1 and CDR2: SEHNR, FQNEAQ (reference sequence). V was pared by 4 bases and J by 5 bases, with 15 bases between. CDR3 DNA sequence: TGTGCCAGCAGCTCAACCCGGGGGGGGGATCAGCCCCAGCATTTT. Protein product: CASSSTRGGDQPQHF.